This is a list of T cell receptor beta chains from one sample in a study of T cells in Graves' hyperthyroidism and ophthalmopathy. TCRdb used MiXCR to reprocess the multiplex PCR reads, holding one entry per CDR3 protein. This sample has approximately 430,000 distinct CDR3 sequences, with roughly 14% found just once. The source material was blood. The receptors shown here come from a man aged 18-30 years with Graves' ophthalmopathy. CDR3s include the opening cysteine and the closing phenylalanine or tryptophan. Fields, in order: V gene, J gene, D gene, clone size, CDR3 protein, CDR3 DNA. A D gene is named only where the DNA matches it firmly. Some rows have no size entry. The others give once, few or many, or a class for an expanded clone.

V: TRBV10-3; J: TRBJ2-3; D: TRBD2; size: many; CDR3: CAIKTSGRTSTDTQYF; DNA: TGTGCCATCAAGACTAGCGGGAGGACTAGCACAGATACGCAGTATTTT
V: TRBV5-1; J: TRBJ2-5; D: -; size: many; CDR3: CASSLDRVVETQYF; DNA: TGCGCCAGCAGCTTGGACAGGGTGGTCGAGACCCAGTACTTC
V: TRBV7-9; J: TRBJ1-2; D: TRBD1; size: -; CDR3: CASSLGEAYRGDGYTF; DNA: TGTGCCAGCAGCTTAGGCGAGGCGTACAGGGGCGACGGCTACACCTTC
V: TRBV7-2; J: TRBJ1-6; D: -; size: many; CDR3: CASSTGRSPLHF; DNA: TGTGCCAGCAGCACAGGGCGTTCACCCCTCCACTTT
V: TRBV6-1; J: TRBJ2-7; D: TRBD2; size: many; CDR3: CASSSGLAGGYEQYF; DNA: TGTGCCAGCAGCTCCGGACTAGCGGGAGGCTACGAGCAGTACTTC
V: TRBV25-1; J: TRBJ2-1; D: TRBD2; size: -; CDR3: CASSDGVGAGGPGYEQFF; DNA: TGTGCCAGCAGTGACGGAGTAGGTGCGGGGGGGCCTGGCTATGAGCAGTTCTTC
V: TRBV2; J: TRBJ2-2; D: TRBD2; size: many; CDR3: CASSQEREGRGELFF; DNA: TGTGCCAGCAGCCAAGAGCGGGAGGGCCGCGGGGAGCTGTTTTTT
V: TRBV7-8; J: TRBJ2-2; D: -; size: -; CDR3: CASSLGGVRELFF; DNA: TGTGCCAGCAGCTTAGGCGGAGTGCGGGAGCTGTTTTTT
V: TRBV5-1; J: TRBJ2-3; D: -; size: many; CDR3: CASTGRADSTDTQYF; DNA: TGCGCCAGCACGGGGCGAGCGGACAGCACAGATACGCAGTATTTT
V: TRBV6-1; J: TRBJ1-5; D: TRBD1; size: many; CDR3: CASSWTGFDSNQPQHF; DNA: TGTGCCAGCAGCTGGACAGGGTTCGATAGCAATCAGCCCCAGCATTTT
V: TRBV20-1; J: TRBJ2-4; D: -; size: -; CDR3: CSAKGKVVAKNIQYF; DNA: TGCAGTGCGAAGGGAAAAGTGGTAGCCAAAAACATTCAGTACTTC
V: TRBV19; J: TRBJ1-1; D: TRBD1; size: many; CDR3: CASTPQGLNTEAFF; DNA: TGTGCCAGTACCCCACAGGGGTTGAACACTGAAGCTTTCTTT
V: TRBV5-1; J: TRBJ2-1; D: TRBD2; size: many; CDR3: CASSPTYGTSENNEQFF; DNA: TGCGCCAGCAGCCCTACTTACGGGACTAGCGAGAACAATGAGCAGTTCTTC
V: TRBV6-1; J: TRBJ2-3; D: -; size: many; CDR3: CASSWSDRGDTQYF; DNA: TGTGCCAGCAGTTGGTCGGACCGGGGAGATACGCAGTATTTT
V: TRBV5-1; J: TRBJ2-2; D: TRBD1; size: many; CDR3: CASSLDVRGRISNTGELFF; DNA: TGCGCCAGCAGCTTGGACGTAAGGGGGCGAATCTCGAACACCGGGGAGCTGTTTTTT
V: TRBV4-1; J: TRBJ1-2; D: TRBD1; size: few; CDR3: CASSRTGGRDGYTF; DNA: TGCGCCAGCAGCCGGACAGGGGGCAGGGATGGCTACACCTTC
V: TRBV6-1; J: TRBJ1-2; D: -; size: few; CDR3: CASLTVYGYTF; DNA: TGTGCCAGCCTGACAGTCTATGGCTACACCTTC
V: TRBV7-2; J: TRBJ1-2; D: -; size: -; CDR3: CASSQRPGRGNYGYTF; DNA: TGTGCCAGCAGCCAGCGTCCCGGCAGGGGTAACTATGGCTACACCTTC
V: TRBV15; J: TRBJ2-7; D: -; size: many; CDR3: CATSRPGSTYEQYF; DNA: TGTGCCACCAGCAGACCCGGGTCAACCTACGAGCAGTACTTC
V: TRBV20-1; J: TRBJ2-1; D: -; size: many; CDR3: CSAPGPHSYNEQFF; DNA: TGCAGTGCCCCCGGACCCCACTCCTACAATGAGCAGTTCTTC
V: TRBV29-1; J: TRBJ2-2; D: -; size: -; CDR3: CSVTGNTGELFF; DNA: TGCAGCGTTACAGGGAACACCGGGGAGCTGTTTTTT
V: TRBV5-6; J: TRBJ2-6; D: -; size: many; CDR3: CASSFESSGANVLTF; DNA: TGTGCCAGCAGCTTCGAGAGCTCTGGGGCCAACGTCCTGACTTTC
V: TRBV12-3/TRBV12-4; J: TRBJ2-7; D: -; size: many; CDR3: CASSLGQDYEQYF; DNA: TGTGCCAGCAGTTTAGGGCAGGACTACGAGCAGTACTTC
V: TRBV10-1; J: TRBJ2-4; D: -; size: many; CDR3: CASSEGGIAKNIQYF; DNA: TGCGCCAGCAGTGAAGGGGGAATAGCCAAAAACATTCAGTACTTC
V: TRBV2; J: TRBJ2-7; D: -; size: many; CDR3: CASSKVNYEQYF; DNA: TGTGCCAGCAGTAAAGTCAATTACGAGCAGTACTTC
V: TRBV6-5; J: TRBJ2-3; D: -; size: few; CDR3: CASSYQESTDTQYF; DNA: TGTGCCAGCAGTTACCAGGAGTCCACAGATACGCAGTATTTT
V: TRBV4-1; J: TRBJ2-3; D: -; size: once; CDR3: CASSPNLLTDTQYF; DNA: TGCGCCAGCAGCCCAAACCTATTGACAGATACGCAGTATTTT
V: TRBV7-3; J: TRBJ2-7; D: -; size: many; CDR3: CASSEGGGGTYEQYF; DNA: TGTGCCAGCAGCGAAGGGGGCGGGGGAACCTACGAGCAGTACTTC
V: TRBV6-5; J: TRBJ2-7; D: TRBD2; size: many; CDR3: CASSYELAGGYEQYF; DNA: TGTGCCAGCAGTTACGAACTAGCGGGGGGTTACGAGCAGTACTTC
V: TRBV9; J: TRBJ2-7; D: TRBD2; size: many; CDR3: CASSVGLAGGPYYYEQYF; DNA: TGTGCCAGCAGCGTAGGGCTAGCGGGAGGGCCATACTACTACGAGCAGTACTTC
V: TRBV5-1; J: TRBJ2-1; D: TRBD1; size: few; CDR3: CASSSPTTGTGDLNEQFF; DNA: TGCGCCAGCAGCTCACCAACGACCGGGACAGGGGACCTCAATGAGCAGTTCTTC
V: TRBV2; J: TRBJ2-1; D: -; size: many; CDR3: CASSSPSSYNEQFF; DNA: TGTGCCAGCAGTTCCCCCAGCTCCTACAATGAGCAGTTCTTC
V: TRBV14; J: TRBJ1-1; D: -; size: -; CDR3: CASSQVAGVGTEAFF; DNA: TGTGCCAGCAGCCAAGTTGCTGGGGTCGGCACTGAAGCTTTCTTT
V: TRBV5-1; J: TRBJ1-4; D: -; size: few; CDR3: CASSLSGGWEKLFF; DNA: TGCGCCAGCAGTCTCTCAGGAGGTTGGGAAAAACTGTTTTTT
V: TRBV24-1; J: TRBJ2-3; D: TRBD1; size: few; CDR3: CATSEVHTGVGGTDTQYF; DNA: TGTGCCACCAGTGAGGTGCACACAGGGGTAGGGGGCACAGATACGCAGTATTTT
V: TRBV9; J: TRBJ2-1; D: TRBD2; size: few; CDR3: CASSLTAGVWDEQFF; DNA: TGTGCCAGCAGCCTCACAGCGGGAGTCTGGGATGAGCAGTTCTTC
V: TRBV3-1; J: TRBJ2-1; D: TRBD2; size: many; CDR3: CASSRGAGSYNEQFF; DNA: TGTGCCAGCAGCCGGGGAGCGGGGTCCTACAATGAGCAGTTCTTC
V: TRBV5-5; J: TRBJ1-2; D: -; size: few; CDR3: CASSPGEGRRNYGYTF; DNA: TGTGCCAGCAGCCCAGGGGAGGGACGGAGAAACTATGGCTACACCTTC
V: TRBV28; J: TRBJ2-7; D: -; size: many; CDR3: CASSFSGFSYEQYF; DNA: TGTGCCAGCAGTTTTAGCGGTTTCTCCTACGAGCAGTACTTC
V: TRBV6-2/TRBV6-3; J: TRBJ2-1; D: -; size: -; CDR3: CASSYSIEPAHCNEQFF; DNA: TGTGCCAGCAGTTACTCGATAGAGCCTGCCCACTGCAATGAGCAGTTCTTC